This is a list of T cell receptor beta chains from one sample in a study of shared clonotypes between healthy human individuals. Sequencing used immunoSEQ multiplex PCR; TCRdb keeps in-frame clones, though not all of them. Of 750,000 to 1,000,000 clones detected, 85% to 95% appear once; the ten largest clones hold about 25%. The sequencing sample was made of naive CD8+ T cells sorted from blood. These TCRs come from a man aged 30-40 years in good health. Both conserved end residues are part of each CDR3.

J: TRBJ2-7
V: TRBV30
CDR3: CAWSEGSYEQYF

J: TRBJ2-3
V: TRBV7-9
CDR3: CASSLGGRAADTQYF

J: TRBJ2-5
V: TRBV4-1
CDR3: CASSQAVGGRLETQYF

J: TRBJ2-1
V: TRBV19
CDR3: CASSISLGLAAYNEQFF

J: TRBJ2-7
V: TRBV7-9
CDR3: CASSHGREQYF

J: TRBJ2-2
V: TRBV5-1
CDR3: CASQQTSGSDTGELFF

J: TRBJ2-7
V: TRBV5-1
CDR3: CASSLRGGDYEQYF

J: TRBJ2-3
V: TRBV7-6
CDR3: CASSLAGGTDTQYF

J: TRBJ1-5
V: TRBV30
CDR3: CAWSVGQGIQPQHF

J: TRBJ2-5
V: TRBV7-9
CDR3: CASSLNARAVQETQYF

J: TRBJ1-1
V: TRBV19
CDR3: CASSPGGVNTEAFF

J: TRBJ1-3
V: TRBV4-3
CDR3: CASSQTTGSSGNTIYF

J: TRBJ2-7
V: TRBV6-5
CDR3: CASAGMEGSSYEQYF

J: TRBJ2-3
V: TRBV2
CDR3: CAWGLAGAGTDTQYF

J: TRBJ1-1
V: TRBV7-9
CDR3: CASSGGTEKNPNTEAFF

J: TRBJ2-3
V: TRBV6-5
CDR3: CASSPDTDTQYF

J: TRBJ2-7
V: TRBV6-1
CDR3: CASSDRGLGYEQYF

J: TRBJ2-3
V: TRBV9
CDR3: CASSYSTGLATDTQYF

J: TRBJ2-7
V: TRBV5-5
CDR3: CASSSSTSGSLPYEQYF

J: TRBJ2-3
V: TRBV6-5
CDR3: CASSYARESTDTQYF

J: TRBJ2-1
V: TRBV19
CDR3: CASSIHGGEQFF

J: TRBJ1-2
V: TRBV7-9
CDR3: CASSLESQGDYGYTF

J: TRBJ1-2
V: TRBV29-1
CDR3: CSVDPILGSGGNYGYTF

J: TRBJ2-5
V: TRBV19
CDR3: CASSSTQGAGETQYF

J: TRBJ2-7
V: TRBV7-6
CDR3: CASSFPGGGPYYEQYF

J: TRBJ2-1
V: TRBV10-3
CDR3: CAISVAGGRSSYNEQFF

J: TRBJ2-1
V: TRBV11-2
CDR3: CASSLFEPENEQFF

J: TRBJ1-1
V: TRBV4-1
CDR3: CASSQRVVTDPNTEAFF

J: TRBJ2-1
V: TRBV5-5
CDR3: CASRFGTSSYNEQFF

J: TRBJ1-3
V: TRBV7-2
CDR3: CASSSWRDNSGNTIYF

J: TRBJ2-3
V: TRBV7-3
CDR3: CASSLLAGGADTQYF

J: TRBJ2-3
V: TRBV18
CDR3: CASSPGSGRTDTQYF

J: TRBJ2-7
V: TRBV27
CDR3: CASSLTTAYEQYF

J: TRBJ2-7
V: TRBV28
CDR3: CASSSAVYEQYF

J: TRBJ2-7
V: TRBV2
CDR3: CATPSRTGGGEQYF

J: TRBJ2-2
V: TRBV27
CDR3: CASSLWAEGGELFF

J: TRBJ1-1
V: TRBV27
CDR3: CASRRTGMNTEAFF

J: TRBJ1-1
V: TRBV6-6
CDR3: CASSSVNAATEAFF

J: TRBJ2-1
V: TRBV9
CDR3: CASSQWGTSSYNEQFF

J: TRBJ2-7
V: TRBV9
CDR3: CASSVAGGWQYEQYF

J: TRBJ2-1
V: TRBV7-6
CDR3: CASSHPEGEQFF

J: TRBJ2-1
V: TRBV27
CDR3: CASSYGTSGHNEQFF

J: TRBJ2-3
V: TRBV28
CDR3: CASSLGLTTDTQYF

J: TRBJ1-2
V: TRBV7-9
CDR3: CASSLDESGGANGYTF

J: TRBJ2-1
V: TRBV7-8
CDR3: CASSSNPPGLELYNEQFF

J: TRBJ2-7
V: TRBV27
CDR3: CASHKGGLAGDEQYF

J: TRBJ2-7
V: TRBV28
CDR3: CASSLDRALSGEQYF

J: TRBJ2-1
V: TRBV2
CDR3: CASRGENEQFF

J: TRBJ1-5
V: TRBV28
CDR3: CASSNPFGDSYSNQPQHF

J: TRBJ2-2
V: TRBV5-1
CDR3: CASSSTNTGELFF